A selection of T cell receptor beta chains follows, all from one sample in a study of TIL therapy for anti-PD-1-resistant metastatic lung cancer. The repertoire was sequenced with immunoSEQ multiplex PCR; TCRdb's copy has only in-frame clones and lacks some. The data contain 30,000 or so clones, 74% of them singletons. This specimen consisted of blood, obtained at baseline. All receptors derive from a woman aged 30 to 85 with non-small cell lung cancer. CDR3s include the opening cysteine and the closing phenylalanine or tryptophan. A D gene is named only where the DNA matches it firmly. Clone size appears in some rows only: once, few, many, or a class for an expanded clone.

clone size,D gene,J gene,V gene,CDR3 protein,CDR3 DNA
NA,TRBD1,TRBJ2-1,TRBV27,CASSSMGDSYNEQFF,TGTGCCAGCAGCTCCATGGGGGACAGCTACAATGAGCAGTTCTTC
NA,TRBD2,TRBJ2-1,TRBV5-1,CASSLAETSGSLRDEQFF,TGCGCCAGCAGCTTGGCCGAGACTAGCGGGAGTTTGAGGGATGAGCAGTTCTTC
NA,NA,TRBJ2-1,TRBV6-1,CASSEVQGRDEQFF,TGTGCCAGCAGTGAAGTCCAGGGGAGGGATGAGCAGTTCTTC
NA,NA,TRBJ2-2,TRBV7-2,CASSLQGRTGELFF,TGTGCCAGCAGCTTACAAGGACGGACCGGGGAGCTGTTTTTT
NA,NA,TRBJ2-5,TRBV5-4,CASSLAGSETQYF,TGTGCCAGCAGCTTGGCAGGGTCAGAGACCCAGTACTTC
NA,NA,TRBJ2-3,TRBV9,CASSVGGIRDTQYF,TGTGCCAGCAGCGTAGGTGGGATACGCGATACGCAGTATTTT
NA,NA,TRBJ1-3,TRBV18,CASSQLPGSVSGNTIYF,TGTGCCAGCTCACAGTTACCGGGATCCGTCTCTGGAAACACCATATATTTT
few,TRBD1,TRBJ1-5,TRBV4-2,CASSQRQGIQQPQHF,TGTGCCAGCAGCCAGCGACAGGGCATCCAGCAGCCCCAGCATTTT
NA,TRBD1,TRBJ2-5,TRBV6-9,CTSSYRGQGASETQYF,TGTACCAGCAGTTACAGGGGACAGGGGGCGTCAGAGACCCAGTACTTC
NA,NA,TRBJ1-1,TRBV13,CASSFRAEAFF,TGTGCCAGCAGCTTTCGGGCTGAAGCTTTCTTT
NA,TRBD1,TRBJ2-2,TRBV5-4,CASSHRDRGTGELFF,TGTGCCAGCAGCCACCGGGACAGGGGGACCGGGGAGCTGTTTTTT
NA,NA,TRBJ2-1,TRBV15,CATSAAGTYYNEQFF,TGTGCCACCAGCGCGGCCGGGACCTACTACAATGAGCAGTTCTTC
NA,NA,TRBJ2-1,TRBV4-1,CASSQDHTGATNEQFF,TGCGCCAGCAGCCAAGATCATACGGGAGCGACCAATGAGCAGTTCTTC
NA,NA,TRBJ1-1,TRBV11-2,CASSLVSFYGRAYTEAFF,TGTGCCAGCAGCTTAGTATCGTTTTATGGCAGAGCCTACACTGAAGCTTTCTTT
NA,TRBD1,TRBJ1-3,TRBV28,CASRRTGDSGNTIYF,TGTGCCAGCAGACGGACAGGGGATTCTGGAAACACCATATATTTT
NA,TRBD1,TRBJ1-2,TRBV27,CASRRQGWDYGYTF,TGTGCCAGCAGACGACAGGGGTGGGACTATGGCTACACCTTC
NA,NA,TRBJ1-5,TRBV25-1,CASSRGGGSNQPQHF,TGTGCCAGCAGCCGGGGGGGAGGGAGCAATCAGCCCCAGCATTTT
NA,NA,TRBJ2-7,TRBV30,CAWGHYEQYF,TGTGCCTGGGGCCACTACGAGCAGTACTTC
NA,NA,TRBJ2-3,TRBV7-9,CASSLDPRLATLTDTQYF,TGTGCCAGCAGCTTAGACCCTAGGTTGGCAACCCTCACAGATACGCAGTATTTT
NA,TRBD1,TRBJ1-3,TRBV9,CASRPQGTGNTIYF,TGTGCCAGCAGGCCACAGGGGACCGGTAACACCATATATTTT
once,TRBD2,TRBJ2-3,TRBV5-4,CASSLKWGLASDTQYF,TGTGCCAGCAGCTTGAAATGGGGACTAGCATCAGATACGCAGTATTTT
NA,TRBD2,TRBJ2-2,TRBV5-1,CASSQTSVTGELFF,TGCGCCAGCAGCCAAACTAGCGTGACCGGGGAGCTGTTTTTT
NA,TRBD1,TRBJ2-1,TRBV15,CATSKGPGQGTFSNEQFF,TGTGCCACCAGCAAAGGACCGGGACAGGGGACCTTCAGCAATGAGCAGTTCTTC
NA,TRBD1,TRBJ2-7,TRBV29-1,CSVCIEGTVYEQYF,TGCAGCGTTTGTATCGAAGGGACAGTATACGAGCAGTACTTC
NA,TRBD2,TRBJ2-1,TRBV6-1,CASDGRARNEQFF,TGTGCCAGCGACGGGAGGGCCCGCAATGAGCAGTTCTTC
once,NA,TRBJ1-2,TRBV29-1,CSVETWTPYGYTF,TGCAGCGTTGAAACCTGGACCCCCTATGGCTACACCTTC
NA,NA,TRBJ2-7,TRBV5-6,CASSWEEGFGSYEQYF,TGTGCCAGCAGCTGGGAAGAGGGTTTCGGGTCCTACGAGCAGTACTTC
NA,NA,TRBJ2-2,TRBV4-1,CASSQTGELFF,TGCGCCAGCAGCCAGACCGGGGAGCTGTTTTTT
NA,TRBD1,TRBJ2-5,TRBV6-5,CASRLSRGQETQYF,TGTGCCAGCAGACTCAGCAGGGGGCAAGAGACCCAGTACTTC
once,NA,TRBJ2-1,TRBV15,CATSSRRASALGEQFF,TGTGCCACCAGCTCCAGAAGGGCTTCGGCCTTAGGTGAGCAGTTCTTC
NA,TRBD2,TRBJ2-5,TRBV2,CASRAGTSSQETQYF,TGTGCCAGCAGGGCCGGGACTAGCAGCCAAGAGACCCAGTACTTC
NA,NA,TRBJ2-1,TRBV6-4,CASSVGDSYNEQFF,TGTGCCAGCTCCGTCGGGGATTCCTACAATGAGCAGTTCTTC
NA,NA,TRBJ2-7,TRBV5-1,CASSLDAHSYEQYF,TGCGCCAGCAGCTTGGACGCCCACTCCTACGAGCAGTACTTC
NA,NA,TRBJ2-7,TRBV6-5,CASSYLSGPYEQYF,TGTGCCAGCAGTTACCTTAGCGGACCTTACGAGCAGTACTTC
NA,TRBD1,TRBJ1-1,TRBV2,CATDDRGGREAFF,TGTGCCACCGACGACAGGGGTGGACGAGAAGCTTTCTTT
NA,NA,TRBJ2-1,TRBV12-5,CASGLPFPSRPLGQFF,TGTGCTAGTGGTTTGCCCTTCCCAAGCAGACCCCTTGGGCAGTTCTTC
NA,TRBD1,TRBJ1-5,TRBV29-1,CSVTGLNQPQHF,TGCAGCGTGACAGGGCTGAATCAGCCCCAGCATTTT
NA,NA,TRBJ2-7,TRBV18,CASSRDVTYEQYF,TGTGCCAGCTCACGGGACGTAACCTACGAGCAGTACTTC
NA,TRBD2,TRBJ2-3,TRBV19,CASSISGTSGFLTDTQYF,TGTGCCAGTAGTATCTCCGGGACTAGCGGGTTTCTGACAGATACGCAGTATTTT
NA,NA,TRBJ1-1,TRBV30,CAWSGQEAFF,TGTGCCTGGAGTGGACAGGAAGCTTTCTTT
few,NA,TRBJ2-7,TRBV20-1,CSASGNEQYF,TGCAGTGCTAGTGGAAACGAGCAGTACTTC
NA,NA,TRBJ2-5,TRBV7-6,CASSSPGGETQYF,TGTGCCAGCAGCTCACCTGGGGGGGAGACCCAGTACTTC
NA,NA,TRBJ2-5,TRBV7-9,CASIPSGEQETQYF,TGTGCCAGCATCCCCAGTGGGGAGCAAGAGACCCAGTACTTC
NA,TRBD2,TRBJ2-1,TRBV19,CASSDPGLAGVGSYNEQFF,TGTGCCAGTAGTGACCCGGGACTAGCGGGAGTAGGGTCCTACAATGAGCAGTTCTTC
NA,NA,TRBJ1-2,TRBV6-5,CASLTLGDDNYGYTF,TGTGCCAGCCTCACCCTCGGGGACGACAACTATGGCTACACCTTC